This T cell receptor beta chain was recovered during a study of shared clonotypes between healthy human individuals. Background on the study: There were three CD4 naive, three CD4 memory, two CD8 naive and one CD8 memory plates per donor.

The test was conducted at deep level. Sequencing used immunoSEQ multiplex PCR; TCRdb keeps in-frame clones, though not all of them. Of 850,000 to 1,200,000 clones detected, 60% to 80% appear once; the ten largest clones hold about 1.5%. Researchers partitioned CD4+ cells into CD45RA+ naive and CD45RA-negative memory subsets. Study-level findings and limits: Represented diversity (both genetic and exposure-history) was limited by the small number of donors.

V lost 3 bases and J lost 9; bases outside the gene matches: 7. The CDR3 length is 14 residues. CDR1 SGHTA and CDR2 FQGNSA come from the germline V gene. Worth noting for this clone: Its antigen is not identified.

The origin of this receptor is a man younger than 30 in good health. The sequenced sample consisted of memory CD4+ T cells sorted from blood. Regarding subset: CD45RA-negative fraction. The rearrangement uses TRBV7-2 and TRBJ2-1; 8 bases are a match to TRBD2. CDR3 in DNA: TGTGCCAGCAGCTTGTTTACTAGCGGAACTGAGCAGTTCTTC. Translation gives CASSLFTSGTEQFF.